This T cell receptor beta chain appears in the sequencing data of a study of cytomegalovirus exposure and HLA in healthy donors. Researchers ran the PCR with 60 Vbeta and 13 Jbeta primers. Only in-frame clones appear in the TCRdb table, and some are missing; sequencing was by immunoSEQ multiplex PCR. The table shows 120,000 or so clones, with over 70% occurring only once. There are 14 residues in the CDR3. V shed 5 bases, J shed 7 bases, and the junction held 4 bases outside the gene matches. Per the germline V gene, CDR1 is MNHNS and CDR2 is SASEGT. This chain links TRBV6-1 with TRBJ1-4, with TRBD1 matching over 10 bases. Sequenced material: PBMCs. This TCR derives from a woman between 35 and 50 years old in good health and CMV-seronegative. The DNA for the CDR3 is TGTGCCAGCAGTCGACAGGGGGCGATTGAAAAACTGTTTTTT. It is translated as CASSRQGAIEKLFF.